Following are 4 T cell receptor beta chains from one sample sequenced in a study of CD8+ T cells in alopecia areata. The sequencing template was cDNA reverse transcribed from extracted RNA. Method: immunoSEQ multiplex PCR; TCRdb's copy keeps in-frame clones and lacks some. The table has 70,000 or so clones, 50% to 75% seen once. Source: CD8+ T cells sorted from blood, taken at week 0. The receptor source for this set is a human donor with alopecia areata.

The chain combines TRBV27 with TRBJ1-5; the match to TRBD1 covers 7 bases. This CDR3 region has 17 residues. The trim removed 0 bases at V and 2 bases at J, leaving 7 bases unmatched. CDR1 is MNHEY and CDR2 is SMNVEV in the germline V gene (reference sequence). In nucleotides, the CDR3 is TGTGCCAGCAGTTTATCAGCAGGGGGGTATGGCAATCAGCCCCAGCATTTT. Translation: CASSLSAGGYGNQPQHF.

The rearrangement joins TRBV4-1 to TRBJ2-1; TRBD2 agrees at 7 bases. The CDR3 is made up of 15 amino acids. Losses at the gene ends were 1 base for V and 4 bases for J; bases not matched to a gene: 4. Germline CDR1 and CDR2: MGHRA and YSYEKL. CDR3 protein: CASSQGGDYYNEQFF. The CDR3 bases are TGCGCCAGCAGCCAAGGAGGGGACTATTACAATGAGCAGTTCTTC.

The chain combines TRBV18 with TRBJ1-2; D gene ambiguous. CDR1 is KGHSH, CDR2 LQKENI, per germline. CDR3 length equals 16 residues. V shed 0 bases and J shed 1 base, with 12 bases lying between them. The CDR3 DNA is TGTGCCAGCTCACCACCCCCAGAGCACAGTAACTATGGCTACACCTTC. Protein: CASSPPPEHSNYGYTF.

The chain is built from TRBV7-9 and TRBJ2-3; D is uncertain. The length of the CDR3 is 15 residues. Per the germline V gene, CDR1 is SEHNR and CDR2 is FQNEAQ (reference sequence). V was clipped by 8 bases and J by 0 bases, with 15 bases between them. The CDR3 sequence is CASGRYGASTDTQYF. CDR3 nucleotide sequence: TGTGCCAGCGGTCGATACGGTGCTAGCACAGATACGCAGTATTTT.